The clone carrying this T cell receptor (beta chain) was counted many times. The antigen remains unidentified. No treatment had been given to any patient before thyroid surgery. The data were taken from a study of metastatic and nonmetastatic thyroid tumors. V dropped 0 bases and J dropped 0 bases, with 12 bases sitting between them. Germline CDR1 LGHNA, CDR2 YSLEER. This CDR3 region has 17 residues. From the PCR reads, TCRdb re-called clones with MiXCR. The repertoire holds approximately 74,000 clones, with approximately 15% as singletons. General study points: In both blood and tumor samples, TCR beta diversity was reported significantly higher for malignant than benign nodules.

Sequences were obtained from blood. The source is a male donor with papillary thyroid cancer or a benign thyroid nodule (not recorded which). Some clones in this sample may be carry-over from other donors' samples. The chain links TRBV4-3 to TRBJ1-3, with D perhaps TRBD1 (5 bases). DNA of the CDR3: TGCGCCAGCAGCCAAGATAGAAACAGGTTCTCTGGAAACACCATATATTTT. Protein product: CASSQDRNRFSGNTIYF.